Each of the 31 T cell receptor beta chains below was sequenced from the same sample in a study of T-cell memory formation after mild COVID-19. TCRdb reprocessed the 5' RACE reads with MiXCR, giving one entry per CDR3 protein. The sample has 350,000 to 500,000 distinct CDR3 sequences; 18% are singletons. The specimen was PBMCs or a T cell subset sorted from them (not recorded which). Receptor source: a man between 18 and 29 years old who had mild COVID-19 (a few samples of this study predate the infection). Cell type and time point are not known.

This clonotype was found a few times. This chain uses TRBV4-2 with TRBJ1-5; 8 positions match TRBD1. Germline values: CDR1 LGHNA, CDR2 YNFKEQ. The CDR3 is 18 residues long. V was pared by 0 bases and J by 9 bases, with 16 bases of the junction left unmatched. The CDR3 nucleotides are TGTGCCAGCAGCCAAGATCGGGGCCTCAGGGGGCCCCCGATGCCCCAGCATTTT. The encoded protein is CASSQDRGLRGPPMPQHF.

This clonotype was seen a handful of times. The chain recombines TRBV7-8 with TRBJ1-1; D not certain. This CDR3 region has 15 residues. Germline V gene data show CDR1 as SGHVS and CDR2 as FQNEAQ. V lost 3 bases, J lost 0 bases, and 11 bases lay in between. CDR3 DNA sequence: TGTGCCAGCAGCTTCGTGTTCGGCATGAACACTGAAGCTTTCTTT. The encoded protein is CASSFVFGMNTEAFF.

This clonotype has a count of ten or more. The CDR3 DNA follows: TGTGCCAGCAGCTTTCACACCCTCTCACGAAATGAGCAGTTCTTC. Protein product: CASSFHTLSRNEQFF. V and J are TRBV11-2 and TRBJ2-1; D is uncertain. Looked up from germline, CDR1 is SGHAT and CDR2 is FQNNGV. V was clipped by 3 bases and J by 7 bases, with 16 bases between them. This CDR3 is built from 15 residues.

The sample holds a few counts of this clonotype. This chain joins TRBV28 and TRBJ2-3, with 7 bases lining up with TRBD1. The CDR3 covers 15 residues. Losses at the gene ends were 5 bases for V and 6 bases for J; bases not matched to a gene: 11. Germline loops: CDR1 MDHEN, CDR2 SYDVKM. CDR3 DNA sequence: TGTGCCAGCAGTCAAGGGGGCAGGGAGAGGGATACGCAGTATTTT. Amino acids: CASSQGGRERDTQYF.

This clonotype showed up just a few times. The chain is built from TRBV19 and TRBJ2-3, with 8 bases aligning to TRBD1. Germline CDR1 is LNHDA and CDR2 is SQIVND (reference sequence). The CDR3 is 14 residues long. Trimming at V came to 6 bases and at J to 2 bases, leaving 4 bases not matched to a gene. The CDR3 DNA sequence: TGTGCCAGTAGCGAGGACAGGGCCACAGATACGCAGTATTTT. Translated: CASSEDRATDTQYF. The full variable domain, completed using reference TRBV19 and TRBJ2-3, is DGGITQSPKYLFRKEGQNVTLSCEQNLNHDAMYWYRQDPGQGLRLIYYSQIVNDFQKGDIAEGYSVSREKKESFPLTVTSAQKNPTAFYLCASSEDRATDTQYFGPGTRLTVL.

This clonotype was picked up a small number of times. The chain couples TRBV12-3 or TRBV12-4 to TRBJ2-7; D is ambiguous. V lost 5 bases, J lost 0 bases, and 14 bases lay in between. There are 15 residues in the CDR3. The CDR3 nucleotides read TGTGCCAGCAGTGCCCCAGCAGACCTCTCCTACGAGCAGTACGTC. It specifies CASSAPADLSYEQYV.

The J gene is TRBJ2-7, the V gene TRBV7-9, with D perhaps TRBD1 (6 bases). The CDR3 spans 14 residues. Deletions cut 5 bases from V and 1 base from J, with 12 bases between. Germline V gene sequence: CDR1 SEHNR, CDR2 FQNEAQ (reference sequence). The CDR3 region is CASSPRTASYEQYF. CDR3 DNA sequence: TGTGCCAGCAGCCCTAGGACAGCGTCCTACGAGCAGTACTTC.

This clonotype was observed a few times. The V call is TRBV2, the J call TRBJ2-3, with D tentatively TRBD1 (5 bases). Trimming cost V 8 bases and J 2 bases, with 17 bases left between them. The CDR3 is 15 residues long. The germline V gene encodes CDR1 SNHLY and CDR2 FYNNEI. The CDR3 protein is CASRRNRQNTDTQYF. The CDR3 nucleotides read TGTGCCAGCCGGCGAAACAGACAGAACACAGATACGCAGTATTTT.

V gene TRBV15 combines with J gene TRBJ2-2; TRBD2 agrees at 9 bases. Per the germline V gene, CDR1 is LNHNV and CDR2 is YYDKDF (reference sequence). This CDR3 region has 16 residues. J was trimmed by 1 base and V by 3 bases; bases with no gene match: 3. The CDR3 loop is CATSSQRGENTGELFF. The CDR3 DNA reads TGTGCCACCAGCAGCCAGCGGGGGGAGAACACCGGGGAGCTGTTTTTT.

The genes are TRBV7-2 and TRBJ1-2, with TRBD1 as a possible D gene (5 bases). CDR3 size: 14 residues. Germline V gives CDR1 SGHTA, CDR2 FQGNSA. Trimming left V 2 bases short and J 4 bases short, with 11 bases between. The CDR3: CASSLPGTFYGYTF. CDR3 nucleotide sequence: TGTGCCAGCAGCTTACCCGGGACGTTCTATGGCTACACCTTC.

The chain employs TRBV12-3 or TRBV12-4 and TRBJ2-2; D call uncertain. The CDR3 runs to 15 residues. V was trimmed by 4 bases and J by 0 bases, leaving 9 bases between them. The CDR3 nucleotides read TGTGCCAGCAGTTCCCTTGCGGCGAACACCGGGGAGCTGTTTTTT. It yields the protein CASSSLAANTGELFF.

This clonotype has a handful of counts. The chain couples TRBV28 to TRBJ1-2, with D uncertain. The V end lost 8 bases, the J end lost 5 bases, and 15 bases lay between the germline ends. CDR3 length: 13 residues. Germline values: CDR1 MDHEN, CDR2 SYDVKM. This chain's CDR3 is CASLLGPGYGYTF. The CDR3, as DNA: TGTGCCAGCCTCCTAGGGCCAGGATATGGCTACACCTTC.

The V call is TRBV2, the J call TRBJ1-1; D is possibly TRBD1 (5 bases). V was clipped by 8 bases and J by 0 bases, with 10 bases between them. The CDR3 extends over 13 amino acids. From germline, CDR1 is SNHLY and CDR2 FYNNEI. The CDR3 sequence is CASPRGLNTEAFF. DNA for the CDR3: TGTGCCAGCCCTCGGGGCCTGAACACTGAAGCTTTCTTT.

This clonotype came up many times. The rearrangement links TRBV7-2 to TRBJ2-3; weak D call: TRBD1 (5 bases). Germline assignment: CDR1 SGHTA and CDR2 FQGNSA. The CDR3 runs to 15 residues. V dropped 2 bases and J dropped 2 bases, with 11 bases sitting between them. The CDR3 here is CASSLLGAYTDTQYF. As DNA, the CDR3 is TGTGCCAGCAGCTTATTAGGGGCTTACACAGATACGCAGTATTTT.

This clonotype came up a few times. The chain uses TRBV9 and TRBJ1-6, with D unclear. Germline CDR1 is SGDLS and CDR2 is YYNGEE. The V gene lost 4 bases and the J gene lost 4 bases, with 9 bases spanning the gap. The CDR3 runs to 14 residues. CDR3 DNA: TGTGCCAGCAGCAGCTCGAGGTATAATTCACCCCTCCACTTT. This codes for CASSSSRYNSPLHF.

The chain combines TRBV2 with TRBJ1-2; D gene uncertain. In germline, CDR1 is SNHLY, CDR2 FYNNEI. The CDR3 covers 13 residues. V was shortened by 10 bases and J by 2 bases, with 14 bases between the two germline ends. CDR3 region: CATGRSENYGYTF. CDR3 nucleotides: TGTGCCACGGGCAGGTCAGAGAACTATGGCTACACCTTC.

V is TRBV7-9 and J is TRBJ2-5, with TRBD2 identical over 7 bases. J gave up 2 bases and V 5 bases, and 8 bases lay outside the gene matches. Germline CDR1 and CDR2: SEHNR and FQNEAQ (reference sequence). The CDR3 has 15 amino acids. This chain's CDR3 is CASSAPSGVQETQYF. The CDR3 DNA follows: TGTGCCAGCAGCGCCCCTAGCGGAGTACAAGAGACCCAGTACTTC. Full variable domain (outside the CDR3, taken from reference TRBV7-9 and TRBJ2-5): DTGVSQNPRHKITKRGQNVTFRCDPISEHNRLYWYRQTLGQGPEFLTYFQNEAQLEKSRLLSDRFSAERPKGSFSTLEIQRTEQGDSAMYLCASSAPSGVQETQYFGPGTRLLVL.

The V call is TRBV7-6, the J call TRBJ1-1, with no clear D. The V gene lost 1 base and the J gene lost 3 bases, with 6 bases spanning the gap. The germline V gene has CDR1 SGHVS and CDR2 FNYEAQ. The CDR3 runs 13 residues. The CDR3 spells CASSLDPYTEAFF. The CDR3 bases are TGTGCCAGCAGCTTAGACCCATACACTGAAGCTTTCTTT. Based on the CDR3 plus reference TRBV7-6 and TRBJ1-1, the full variable domain is GAGVSQSPRYKVTKRGQDVALRCDPISGHVSLYWYRQALGQGPEFLTYFNYEAQQDKSGLPNDRFSAERPEGSISTLTIQRTEQRDSAMYRCASSLDPYTEAFFGQGTRLTVV.

The J gene is TRBJ1-6, the V gene TRBV6-5; TRBD1 matches 10 bases. The CDR3 is 14 amino acids. Germline-derived CDR1 and CDR2 are MNHEY and SVGAGI. The junction had 8 bases not matched to a gene; V was cut back by 7 bases and J by 11 bases. The CDR3 spells CASTNPGQGTPLHF. The CDR3 region has the DNA TGTGCCAGCACGAATCCGGGACAGGGGACACCCCTCCACTTT.

This clonotype appeared many times. The chain uses TRBV20-1 and TRBJ1-3; no reliable D call. The germline V gene encodes CDR1 DFQATT and CDR2 SNEGSKA (reference sequence). V was pared by 3 bases and J by 2 bases, with 14 bases between. There are 15 residues in the CDR3. CDR3 region: CSASPSAAAGNTIYF. Written as DNA, the CDR3 is TGCAGTGCTAGTCCCTCGGCAGCTGCTGGAAACACCATATATTTT.

This clonotype was found a few times. The rearrangement joins TRBV15 to TRBJ1-6, with a weak D call TRBD1 (6 bases). The V end lost 1 base, the J end lost 9 bases, and 10 bases lay between the germline ends. The length of the CDR3 is 14 residues. Germline V CDR1 and CDR2: LNHNV, YYDKDF (reference sequence). CDR3 DNA sequence: TGTGCCACCAGCAGAGGGACAGACAGTTCACCCCTCCACTTT. Protein: CATSRGTDSSPLHF.

This chain joins TRBV11-2 and TRBJ2-5; TRBD1 might be the D (6 bases). The CDR3 is made up of 15 amino acids. V shed 5 bases and J shed 1 base, with 14 bases lying between them. The germline V gene encodes CDR1 SGHAT and CDR2 FQNNGV. The CDR3 is CASSPTGALQETQYF. CDR3 DNA: TGTGCCAGCAGCCCGACAGGAGCCCTCCAAGAGACCCAGTACTTC. Filled out from reference TRBV11-2 and TRBJ2-5, the complete variable domain reads EAGVAQSPRYKIIEKRQSVAFWCNPISGHATLYWYQQILGQGPKLLIQFQNNGVVDDSQLPKDRFSAERLKGVDSTLKIQPAKLEDSAVYLCASSPTGALQETQYFGPGTRLLVL.

The gene calls are TRBV20-1 and TRBJ2-5, with D perhaps matching TRBD1 (6 bases). The V gene's germline CDR1 is DFQATT and CDR2 SNEGSKA (reference sequence). The length of the CDR3 is 14 residues. The V end was cut by 7 bases, the J end by 2 bases, with 17 bases between. The CDR3 DNA reads TGCAGTGGGACAGTATGGGGAGAGCAAGAGACCCAGTACTTC. Translation gives CSGTVWGEQETQYF.

This clonotype has only one observation. V is TRBV7-8 and J is TRBJ1-1, with D possibly being TRBD1 (5 bases). Germline CDR1 is SGHVS and CDR2 is FQNEAQ. This CDR3 is 15 amino acids long. Trimming removed 0 bases at V and 1 base at J, with 9 bases between. The CDR3 protein is CASSLAPGRNTEAFF. The CDR3 region has the DNA TGTGCCAGCAGCTTAGCCCCGGGGCGGAACACTGAAGCTTTCTTT.

J is TRBJ2-1 and V is TRBV24-1, with 7 bases that match TRBD2. The trim removed 7 bases at V and 1 base at J, leaving 9 bases unmatched. The germline V gene has CDR1 KGHDR and CDR2 SFDVKD. The CDR3 runs to 16 residues. This CDR3 is CATSGWSGVSYNEQFF. For the CDR3, the DNA is TGTGCCACCAGCGGATGGAGCGGGGTTTCCTACAATGAGCAGTTCTTC.

The chain recombines TRBV7-9 with TRBJ2-6; a weak D match, TRBD1 (6 bases). CDR3 length: 19 amino acids. V lost 3 bases, J lost 0 bases, and 18 bases lay in between. CDR1 and CDR2 (germline): SEHNR, FQNEAQ (reference sequence). CDR3 coding DNA: TGTGCCAGCAGCTTCCGCCTGACAGGACTCGGCTCTGGGGCCAACGTCCTGACTTTC. This translates into CASSFRLTGLGSGANVLTF.

In its sample, this clonotype was seen many times. The chain employs TRBV7-9 and TRBJ2-1; no definite D call. V lost 5 bases and J lost 3, with 20 bases in between. Looked up from germline, CDR1 is SEHNR and CDR2 is FQNEAQ (reference sequence). The CDR3 runs 17 residues. CDR3 sequence: CASSPTRGQYDYNEQFF. CDR3 in DNA: TGTGCCAGCAGCCCGACTCGTGGGCAGTACGACTACAATGAGCAGTTCTTC. The full variable domain, completed using reference TRBV7-9 and TRBJ2-1, is DTGVSQNPRHKITKRGQNVTFRCDPISEHNRLYWYRQTLGQGPEFLTYFQNEAQLEKSRLLSDRFSAERPKGSFSTLEIQRTEQGDSAMYLCASSPTRGQYDYNEQFFGPGTRLTVL.

This clonotype occurred a few times. The J gene is TRBJ2-7, the V gene TRBV10-3; the match to TRBD2 covers 8 bases. J gave up 0 bases and V 4 bases, and 2 bases lay outside the gene matches. The CDR3 extends over 14 amino acids. Germline CDR1 is ENHRY and CDR2 is SYGVKD. In nucleotides, the CDR3 is TGTGCCATCAGTGGCGGGGGGCTCTCCTACGAGCAGTACGTC. This translates into CAISGGGLSYEQYV.

J is TRBJ2-1 and V is TRBV5-1; TRBD2 aligns across 14 bases. Germline V gene data show CDR1 as SGHRS and CDR2 as YFSETQ. The CDR3 is 17 amino acids. The V gene end was trimmed by 2 bases and the J gene end by 7 bases; junction bases not matched to a gene: 8. This CDR3 is CASSFETSGGARNEQFF. DNA for the CDR3: TGCGCCAGCAGCTTTGAGACTAGCGGGGGGGCTCGGAATGAGCAGTTCTTC.

The chain uses TRBV7-2 and TRBJ1-5, with 9 positions matching TRBD1. The CDR3 is made up of 16 amino acids. V shed 4 bases and J 6 bases; nucleotides not matched to a gene: 10. Germline V CDR1 and CDR2: SGHTA, FQGNSA. The CDR3 here is CASSSNGQGIGQPQHF. The CDR3 DNA reads TGTGCCAGCAGCTCAAACGGACAGGGGATAGGTCAGCCCCAGCATTTT.

This clonotype was seen a few times. The junction shows a germline mismatch at one end, possibly a read error. This chain joins TRBV5-8 and TRBJ1-1, with D perhaps TRBD1 (6 bases). Germline CDR1 is SGHTS and CDR2 is YDEGEE. The CDR3 is made up of 13 amino acids. Here the CDR3 reads CASRLDRHTEAFF. The CDR3 DNA sequence: TGTGCCAGCAGGTTGGACAGACACACTGAAGCTTTCTTT.